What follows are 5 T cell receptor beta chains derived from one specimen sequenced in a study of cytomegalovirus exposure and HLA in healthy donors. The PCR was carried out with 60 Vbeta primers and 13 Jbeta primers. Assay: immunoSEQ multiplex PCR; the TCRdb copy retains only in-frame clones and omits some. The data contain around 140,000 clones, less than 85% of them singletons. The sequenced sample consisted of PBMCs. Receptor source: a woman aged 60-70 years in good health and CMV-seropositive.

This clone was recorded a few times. For the CDR3, the DNA is TGTGCCAGCAGCTCCGGGAGGAACTACAATGAGCAGTTCTTC. Protein: CASSSGRNYNEQFF. The V gene is TRBV7-2, the J gene TRBJ2-1; 7 nucleotides align to TRBD2. CDR3 length: 14 amino acids. Trimming cost V 4 bases and J 3 bases; bases outside gene matches: 3. CDR1 SGHTA and CDR2 FQGNSA come from the germline V gene.

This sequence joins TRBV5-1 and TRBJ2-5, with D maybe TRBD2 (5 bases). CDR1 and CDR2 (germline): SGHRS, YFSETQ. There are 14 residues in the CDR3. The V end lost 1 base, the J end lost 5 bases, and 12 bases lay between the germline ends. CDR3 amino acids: CASSLFSASETQYF. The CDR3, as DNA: TGCGCCAGCAGCTTGTTCTCAGCTAGCGAGACCCAGTACTTC. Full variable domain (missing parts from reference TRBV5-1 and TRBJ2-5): KAGVTQTPRYLIKTRGQQVTLSCSPISGHRSVSWYQQTPGQGLQFLFEYFSETQRNKGNFPGRFSGRQFSNSRSEMNVSTLELGDSALYLCASSLFSASETQYFGPGTRLLVL.

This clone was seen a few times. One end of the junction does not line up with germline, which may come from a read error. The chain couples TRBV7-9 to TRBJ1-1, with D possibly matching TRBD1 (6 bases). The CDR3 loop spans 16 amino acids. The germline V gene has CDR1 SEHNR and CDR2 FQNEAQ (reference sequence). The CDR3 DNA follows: TGTGCCAGCAGCTTAGGGGGGGGCGGGGCGAACGCTGAAGCTTTCTTT. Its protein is CASSLGGGGANAEAFF.

CDR3 nucleotide sequence: TGTGCCAGCTCACCACCTGGGGGCTTAAGTCAGCCCCAGCATTTT. Protein product: CASSPPGGLSQPQHF. The genes are TRBV18 and TRBJ1-5; a weak D match, TRBD1 (6 bases). The CDR3 runs 15 residues. Germline CDR1 is KGHSH and CDR2 is LQKENI. Trimming pared 0 bases from V and 6 bases from J, leaving 12 bases between.

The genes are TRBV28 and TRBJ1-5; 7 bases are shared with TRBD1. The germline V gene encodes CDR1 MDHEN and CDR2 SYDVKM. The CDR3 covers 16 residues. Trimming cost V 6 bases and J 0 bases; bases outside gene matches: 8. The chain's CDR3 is CASRPLGGPSNQPQHF. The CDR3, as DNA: TGTGCCAGCAGGCCCTTAGGGGGCCCTAGCAATCAGCCCCAGCATTTT.